Detailed here is one TCR beta chain. This clone was counted only a few times. Its antigen specificity is not known. Per-nucleotide qualities are absent, and no much larger clonotype sits a single base away. TCRbeta CDR3 regions were sequenced with the immunoSEQ Assay. After extraction, genomic DNA underwent amplification by bias-controlled multiplex PCR, followed by high-throughput sequencing. The original methods were these. To quantify the absolute abundance of each unique TCRbeta CDR3 region, sequences were collapsed and filtered. T cell fraction was estimated by normalization of TCRbeta template counts to usable DNA, with usable DNA being measured through amplification of reference genes present in all nucleated cells. Repertoire TCRs were annotated as SARS-CoV-2-specific when V gene, CDR3 amino acid sequence and J gene were exactly matched to a known reactive TCR set. The reference SARS-CoV-2 TCR set came from MIRA and was filtered for enrichment in COVID-19-positive ImmuneCODE repertoires, removing public or cross-reactive TCRs. Using the MIRA antigens, annotated TCRs were further analysed by specific ORF or by position within an ORF. Breadth was defined as annotated unique rearrangements over total unique productive rearrangements; depth was the summed frequency of those rearrangements. Group comparisons of TCR breadth used two-sided Wilcoxon rank-sum tests. TCRdb's version of the immuneACCESS table is confined to in-frame rearrangements and falls short of the full clone set. An unresolved V gene accounts for under half of the shortfall where checked; the remainder is of unknown origin. The D gene and trimming were derived from the DNA, and the V and J assignments and clone size from that table. For this sample the table gives about 220,000 clones, of which roughly 90% were detected only once. About 10% of the sample is held by the ten biggest clonotypes.

This specimen comes from a study of Ad26.COV2.S vaccination and SARS-CoV-2 variants (dated by TCRdb to the early 2020s). Study-wide context: Vaccine-arm donors were drawn from COV1001, a multicentre, randomized, double-blind, placebo-controlled phase I-IIa trial of Ad26.COV2.S in healthy adults. Ad26.COV2.S was administered intramuscularly at 5 x 10^10 or 1 x 10^11 viral particles, either as a single shot or as two shots given 56 days apart. Sequencing of the TCRbeta repertoire served to evaluate the specificity and breadth of SARS-CoV-2-reactive T cell receptors following Ad26.COV2.S vaccination. The TCR-sequenced set comprised approximately 32 samples: some 19 Ad26.COV2.S vaccine recipients, 5 placebo recipients and 8 SARS-CoV-2 convalescent individuals. Trial participants were randomized into five groups of five: low-dose or high-dose Ad26.COV2.S given once or twice, or placebo on both occasions. Throughout the experiments and outcome assessment, investigators stayed blinded to trial group allocation. Points the paper makes about the study in general: The study lacked the statistical power to compare responses across vaccine doses or regimens. It was noted by the authors that total T cell responses may have been underestimated by the TCR breadth and depth analyses. Spike-specific TCR breadth was higher in Ad26.COV2.S recipients than in placebo recipients (P = 0.0014). Substantial breadth of spike-specific CD8+ and CD4+ T cell responses was reported after vaccination. Comparable non-spike TCR breadth was observed between vaccine and placebo recipients, consistent with only spike being contained in the vaccine.

The sample's treatment or condition label, decoded: 15 to 20 received Ad26.COV2.S at low or high dose, single or two shots; several received placebo; per-sample allocation not given. Repertoires of vaccine and placebo recipients were sequenced from samples collected on day 63 after the first injection. In Cohort 1b, some 25 adults aged 18-55 years were enrolled at a single site in Boston, USA, between 29 July and 7 August 2020. As a vaccine, Ad26.COV2.S was a replication-incompetent adenovirus type 26 vector that expressed a prefusion-stabilized SARS-CoV-2 spike protein derived from the original Wuhan strain. The sequenced sample was peripheral blood, obtained in a trial of Ad26.COV2.S vaccine versus placebo. The TCR was taken from a person between 18 and 65 years old who received the Ad26.COV2.S COVID-19 vaccine or a placebo.

In nucleotide form, the sequence is TGTGCCAGCAGTGACGGGCAGGATCGGTTTTTCGAGCAGCCCCAGCATTTT. The resulting protein is CASSDGQDRFFEQPQHF. The chain joins TRBV6-1 to TRBJ1-5; the D gene is unclear. The CDR3 spans 17 residues, from the cysteine through the phenylalanine. Only CDR3 DNA is held: 51 bases, read in frame from base 1. In the germline V gene, CDR1 corresponds to MNHNS and CDR2 to SASEGT. V lost 3 bases and J lost 7 bases; the stretch between them is 22 bases long.